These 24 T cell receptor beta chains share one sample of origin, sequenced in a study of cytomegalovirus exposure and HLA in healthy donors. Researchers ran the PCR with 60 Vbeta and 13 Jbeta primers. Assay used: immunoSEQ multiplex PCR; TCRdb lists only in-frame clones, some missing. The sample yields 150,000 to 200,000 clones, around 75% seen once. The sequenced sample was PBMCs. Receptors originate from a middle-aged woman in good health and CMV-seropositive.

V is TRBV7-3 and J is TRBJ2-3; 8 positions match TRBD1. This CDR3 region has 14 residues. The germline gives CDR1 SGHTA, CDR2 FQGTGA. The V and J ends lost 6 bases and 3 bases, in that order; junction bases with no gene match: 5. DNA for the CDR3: TGTGCCAGCAGGACACAGGGGGGTACAGATACGCAGTATTTT. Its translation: CASRTQGGTDTQYF.

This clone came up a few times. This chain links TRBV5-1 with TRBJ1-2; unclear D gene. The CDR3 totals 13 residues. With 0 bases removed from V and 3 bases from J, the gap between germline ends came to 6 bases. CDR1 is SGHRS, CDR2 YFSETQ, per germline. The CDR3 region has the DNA TGCGCCAGCAGCTTGGCGGGAGACTATGGCTACACCTTC. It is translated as CASSLAGDYGYTF.

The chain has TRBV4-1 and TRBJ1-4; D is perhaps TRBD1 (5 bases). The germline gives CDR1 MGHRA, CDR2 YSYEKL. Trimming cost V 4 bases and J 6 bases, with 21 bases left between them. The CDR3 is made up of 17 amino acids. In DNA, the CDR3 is TGCGCCAGCAGCCCATCGGGAGGGGACGCAATTGATGAAAAACTGTTTTTT. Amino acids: CASSPSGGDAIDEKLFF.

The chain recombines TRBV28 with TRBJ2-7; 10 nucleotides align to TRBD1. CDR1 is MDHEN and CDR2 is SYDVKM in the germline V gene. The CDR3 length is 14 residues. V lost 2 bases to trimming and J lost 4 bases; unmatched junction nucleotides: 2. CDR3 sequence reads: CASSLGGQGYEQYF. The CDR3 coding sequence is TGTGCCAGCAGTTTAGGGGGACAGGGGTACGAGCAGTACTTC. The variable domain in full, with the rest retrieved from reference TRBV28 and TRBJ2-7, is DVKVTQSSRYLVKRTGEKVFLECVQDMDHENMFWYRQDPGLGLRLIYFSYDVKMKEKGDIPEGYSVSREKKERFSLILESASTNQTSMYLCASSLGGQGYEQYFGPGTRLTVT.

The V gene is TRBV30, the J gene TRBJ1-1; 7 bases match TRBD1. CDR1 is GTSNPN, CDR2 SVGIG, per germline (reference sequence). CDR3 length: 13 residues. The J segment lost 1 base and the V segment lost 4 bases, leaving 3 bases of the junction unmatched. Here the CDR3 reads CAWNRQGNTEAFF. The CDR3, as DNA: TGTGCCTGGAATCGACAGGGGAACACTGAAGCTTTCTTT.

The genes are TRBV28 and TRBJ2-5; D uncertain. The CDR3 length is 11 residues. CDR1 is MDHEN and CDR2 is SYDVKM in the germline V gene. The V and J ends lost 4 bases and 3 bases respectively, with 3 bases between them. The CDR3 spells CASSYKETQYF. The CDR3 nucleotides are TGTGCCAGCAGTTATAAAGAGACCCAGTACTTC.

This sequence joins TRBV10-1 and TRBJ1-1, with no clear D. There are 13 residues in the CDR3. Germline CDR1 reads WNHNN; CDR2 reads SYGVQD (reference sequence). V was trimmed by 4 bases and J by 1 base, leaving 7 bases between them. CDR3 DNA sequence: TGCGCCAGCAGTGGGGCGCGGAACACTGAAGCTTTCTTT. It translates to CASSGARNTEAFF.

In DNA, the CDR3 is TGCGCCAGCAGCTTGTTAGCGGGAGGGGGTTCCTACGAGCAGTACTTC. This codes for CASSLLAGGGSYEQYF. This rearrangement joins TRBV5-1 to TRBJ2-7, with 11 positions matching TRBD2. CDR3 length equals 16 residues. Germline V gives CDR1 SGHRS, CDR2 YFSETQ. Losses at the gene ends were 1 base for V and 1 base for J; bases not matched to a gene: 4.

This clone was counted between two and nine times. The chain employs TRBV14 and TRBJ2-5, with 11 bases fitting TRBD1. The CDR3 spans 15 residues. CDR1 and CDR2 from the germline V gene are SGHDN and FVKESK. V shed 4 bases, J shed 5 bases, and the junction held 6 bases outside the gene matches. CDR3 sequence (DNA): TGTGCCAGCAGCCCCTGGACAGGGGGCGGGGAGACCCAGTACTTC. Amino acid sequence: CASSPWTGGGETQYF.

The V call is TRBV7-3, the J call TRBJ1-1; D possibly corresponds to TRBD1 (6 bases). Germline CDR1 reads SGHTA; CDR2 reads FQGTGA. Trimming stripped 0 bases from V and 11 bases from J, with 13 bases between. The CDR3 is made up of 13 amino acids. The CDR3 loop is CASSLTHREGAFF. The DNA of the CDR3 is TGTGCCAGCAGCTTAACCCACAGGGAGGGGGCTTTCTTT.

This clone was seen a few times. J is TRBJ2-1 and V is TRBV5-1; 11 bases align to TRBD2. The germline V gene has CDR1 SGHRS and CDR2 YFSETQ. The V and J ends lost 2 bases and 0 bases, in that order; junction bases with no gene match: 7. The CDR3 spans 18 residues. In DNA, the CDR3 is TGCGCCAGCAGCTTTAGCGGGAGGGCGCTGAGCTCCTACAATGAGCAGTTCTTC. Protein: CASSFSGRALSSYNEQFF. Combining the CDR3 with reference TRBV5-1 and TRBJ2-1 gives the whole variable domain KAGVTQTPRYLIKTRGQQVTLSCSPISGHRSVSWYQQTPGQGLQFLFEYFSETQRNKGNFPGRFSGRQFSNSRSEMNVSTLELGDSALYLCASSFSGRALSSYNEQFFGPGTRLTVL.

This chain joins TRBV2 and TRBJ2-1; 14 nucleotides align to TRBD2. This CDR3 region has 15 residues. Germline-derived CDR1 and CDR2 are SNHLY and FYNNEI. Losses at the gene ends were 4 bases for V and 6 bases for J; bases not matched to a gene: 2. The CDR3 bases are TGTGCCAGCAGTGGGACTAGCGGGAGGCCCAATGAGCAGTTCTTC. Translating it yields CASSGTSGRPNEQFF.

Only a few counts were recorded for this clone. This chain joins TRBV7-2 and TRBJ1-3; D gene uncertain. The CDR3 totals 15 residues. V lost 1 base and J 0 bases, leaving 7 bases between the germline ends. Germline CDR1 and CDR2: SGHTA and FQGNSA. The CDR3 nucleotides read TGTGCCAGCAGCTTAGAAACCGGCTCTGGAAACACCATATATTTT. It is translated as CASSLETGSGNTIYF. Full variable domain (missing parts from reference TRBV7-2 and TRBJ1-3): GAGVSQSPSNKVTEKGKDVELRCDPISGHTALYWYRQSLGQGLEFLIYFQGNSAPDKSGLPSDRFSAERTGGSVSTLTIQRTQQEDSAVYLCASSLETGSGNTIYFGEGSWLTVV.

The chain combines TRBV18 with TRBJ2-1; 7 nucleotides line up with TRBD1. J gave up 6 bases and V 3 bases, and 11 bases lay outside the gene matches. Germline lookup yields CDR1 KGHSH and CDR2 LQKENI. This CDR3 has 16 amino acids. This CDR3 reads CASSPTQGVAANEQFF. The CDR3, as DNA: TGTGCCAGCTCACCGACCCAGGGGGTCGCGGCCAATGAGCAGTTCTTC.

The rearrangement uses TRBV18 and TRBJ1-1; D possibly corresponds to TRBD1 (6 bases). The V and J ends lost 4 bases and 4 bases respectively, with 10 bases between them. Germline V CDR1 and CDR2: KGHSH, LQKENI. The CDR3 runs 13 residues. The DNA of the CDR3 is TGTGCCAGCTCACGAGGGGGACGCACTGAAGCTTTCTTT. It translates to CASSRGGRTEAFF. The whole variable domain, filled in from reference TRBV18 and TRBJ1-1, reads NAGVMQNPRHLVRRRGQEARLRCSPMKGHSHVYWYRQLPEEGLKFMVYLQKENIIDESGMPKERFSAEFPKEGPSILRIQQVVRGDSAAYFCASSRGGRTEAFFGQGTRLTVV.

The CDR3 nucleotides read TGTGCCAGCAGCGTAGGAGTTCTTGGGGAGAACTATGGCTACACCTTC. Residues: CASSVGVLGENYGYTF. V usage is TRBV9 and J usage is TRBJ1-2; D is unresolved. In germline, CDR1 is SGDLS, CDR2 YYNGEE. This CDR3 has 16 amino acids. V was clipped by 0 bases and J by 2 bases, with 14 bases between them.

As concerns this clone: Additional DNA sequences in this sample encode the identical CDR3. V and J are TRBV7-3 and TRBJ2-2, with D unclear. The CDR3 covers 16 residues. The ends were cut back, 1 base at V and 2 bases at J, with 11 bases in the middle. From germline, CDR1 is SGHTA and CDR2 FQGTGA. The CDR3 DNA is TGTGCCAGCAGCTTAATGATCACGCGAAACACCGGGGAGCTGTTTTTT. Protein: CASSLMITRNTGELFF.

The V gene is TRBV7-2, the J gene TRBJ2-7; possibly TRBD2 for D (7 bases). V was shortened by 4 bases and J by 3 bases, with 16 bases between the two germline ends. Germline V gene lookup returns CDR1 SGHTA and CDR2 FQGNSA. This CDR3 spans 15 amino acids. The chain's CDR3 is CASSSYGGGGYEQYF. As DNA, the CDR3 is TGTGCCAGCAGCTCTTATGGGGGAGGGGGCTACGAGCAGTACTTC.

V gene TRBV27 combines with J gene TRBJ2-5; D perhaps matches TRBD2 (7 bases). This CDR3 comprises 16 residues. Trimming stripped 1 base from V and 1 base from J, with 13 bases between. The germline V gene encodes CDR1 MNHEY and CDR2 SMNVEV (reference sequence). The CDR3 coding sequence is TGTGCCAGCAGTTTATGGGCGGGGGCCCGCCAAGAGACCCAGTACTTC. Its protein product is CASSLWAGARQETQYF.

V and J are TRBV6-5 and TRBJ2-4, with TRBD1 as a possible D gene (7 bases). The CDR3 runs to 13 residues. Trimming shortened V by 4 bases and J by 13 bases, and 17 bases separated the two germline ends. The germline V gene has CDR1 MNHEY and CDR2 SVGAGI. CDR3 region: CASSWIRGTEQYF. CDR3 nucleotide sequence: TGTGCCAGCAGTTGGATTCGGGGGACAGAGCAGTACTTC.

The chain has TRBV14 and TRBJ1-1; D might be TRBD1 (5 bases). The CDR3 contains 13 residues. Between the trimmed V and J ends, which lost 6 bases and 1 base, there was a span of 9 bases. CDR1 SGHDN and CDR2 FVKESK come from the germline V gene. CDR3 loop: CASRERGNTEAFF. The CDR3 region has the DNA TGTGCCAGCAGGGAAAGGGGGAACACTGAAGCTTTCTTT.

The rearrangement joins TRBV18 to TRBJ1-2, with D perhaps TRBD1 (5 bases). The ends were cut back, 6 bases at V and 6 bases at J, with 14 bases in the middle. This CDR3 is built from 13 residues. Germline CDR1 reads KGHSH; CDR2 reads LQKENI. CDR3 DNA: TGTGCCAGCTCGTACGGACAAGCTGATGGCTACACCTTC. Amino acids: CASSYGQADGYTF.

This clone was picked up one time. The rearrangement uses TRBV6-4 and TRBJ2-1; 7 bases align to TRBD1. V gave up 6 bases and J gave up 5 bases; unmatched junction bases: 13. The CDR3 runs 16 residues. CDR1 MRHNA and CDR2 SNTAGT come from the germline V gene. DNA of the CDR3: TGTGCCAGCAGCAGGCTAGCCGGGACAGCAAACAATGAGCAGTTCTTC. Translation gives CASSRLAGTANNEQFF.

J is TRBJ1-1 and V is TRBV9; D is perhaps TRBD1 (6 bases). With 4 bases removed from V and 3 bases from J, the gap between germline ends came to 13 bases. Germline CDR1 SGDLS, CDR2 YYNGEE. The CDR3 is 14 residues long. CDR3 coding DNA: TGTGCCAGCAGCATCAGACAGGACCACACTGAAGCTTTCTTT. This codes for CASSIRQDHTEAFF.